The rows below give T cell receptor beta chains drawn from one sample of a study of CD8+ T cells in alopecia areata. Data came from immunoSEQ multiplex PCR; TCRdb stores just in-frame clones and leaves some out. The sample has approximately 210,000 clones, approximately 70% seen once. The material sequenced was CD4+ T cells sorted from blood, taken around week 46, from a patient treated with tofacitinib. Every receptor here comes from a human donor with alopecia areata. The CDR3 runs from the conserved cysteine through the conserved F or W. The order of the fields is J gene, clone size, D gene, V gene, CDR3 protein, CDR3 DNA. The D gene is left open where the match is weak. Some rows mark clone size as missing; the rest say once, few, many or name a class of expanded clone.

>TRBJ2-2|.|.|TRBV20-1
CSAGPTGELFF
TGCAGTGCGGGACCCACCGGGGAGCTGTTTTTT
>TRBJ2-1|.|.|TRBV9
CASSAESRGTTYKSSYNEQFF
TGTGCCAGCAGCGCCGAAAGTCGGGGGACAACTTATAAGAGCTCCTACAATGAGCAGTTCTTC
>TRBJ2-2|.|.|TRBV7-8
CASSLNPTGELFF
TGTGCCAGCAGCCTAAATCCCACCGGGGAGCTGTTTTTT
>TRBJ2-3|.|TRBD2|TRBV2
CASSEVWQRGASDTQYF
TGTGCCAGCAGTGAAGTTTGGCAGCGGGGGGCCTCAGATACGCAGTATTTT
>TRBJ2-4|.|.|TRBV29-1
CSVRDGKNIQYF
TGCAGCGTTCGGGACGGTAAAAACATTCAGTACTTC
>TRBJ2-3|.|.|TRBV5-6
CASSLGRASTDTQYF
TGTGCCAGCAGCTTGGGCAGGGCTAGCACAGATACGCAGTATTTT
>TRBJ2-5|.|.|TRBV6-6
CASSWGRRLTNQTQYF
TGTGCCAGCAGTTGGGGCCGCCGGCTAACCAATCAGACCCAGTACTTC
>TRBJ1-2|few|TRBD1|TRBV2
CASRERVTGGGKGYTF
TGTGCCAGCAGAGAGCGGGTGACAGGGGGCGGGAAAGGCTACACCTTC
>TRBJ2-2|.|.|TRBV5-1
CASSLSKTANTGELFF
TGCGCCAGCAGCTTGTCGAAAACAGCGAACACCGGGGAGCTGTTTTTT
>TRBJ1-1|few|TRBD1|TRBV30
CASTPGQRRGNTEAFF
TGTGCCTCGACGCCGGGACAGCGAAGGGGGAACACTGAAGCTTTCTTT
>TRBJ1-2|.|TRBD1|TRBV20-1
CSAVGQDYTF
TGCAGTGCGGTCGGACAGGACTACACCTTC
>TRBJ2-3|.|TRBD1|TRBV5-1
CASSSGTDRTDTQYF
TGCGCCAGCAGCTCTGGGACAGATCGCACAGATACGCAGTATTTT
>TRBJ1-1|.|.|TRBV29-1
CSVESRQGRYTEAFF
TGCAGCGTTGAAAGTAGGCAGGGCCGATACACTGAAGCTTTCTTT
>TRBJ1-6|.|TRBD1|TRBV11-2
CASSSDRASYNSPLHF
TGTGCCAGCAGCTCCGACAGGGCCTCCTATAATTCACCCCTCCACTTT
>TRBJ2-3|.|.|TRBV7-9
CASSSSADTQYF
TGTGCCAGCAGCTCGAGCGCAGATACGCAGTATTTT
>TRBJ2-3|.|.|TRBV4-3
CASSQVGGGRTQYF
TGCGCCAGCAGCCAAGTTGGGGGGGGGCGTACGCAGTATTTT
>TRBJ1-4|.|.|TRBV14
CASSQDLAGELFF
TGTGCCAGCAGCCAAGATCTGGCAGGGGAACTGTTTTTT
>TRBJ1-1|once|.|TRBV19
CASSREITGRSGSRNTEAFF
TGTGCCAGTAGTCGCGAAATTACAGGGCGGAGTGGTAGTAGGAACACTGAAGCTTTCTTT
>TRBJ1-4|.|.|TRBV30
CAWKRGAKLFF
TGTGCCTGGAAAAGAGGGGCAAAACTGTTTTTT
>TRBJ2-5|few|.|TRBV29-1
CSVSGLQETQYF
TGCAGCGTCAGCGGGCTACAAGAGACCCAGTACTTC
>TRBJ2-1|.|.|TRBV27
CASSLIRGSYNEQFF
TGTGCCAGCAGTTTAATAAGGGGCTCCTACAATGAGCAGTTCTTC
>TRBJ1-2|few|TRBD1|TRBV5-6
CASSVGQGYSQVYTF
TGTGCCAGCAGCGTGGGACAGGGGTACTCACAGGTTTACACCTTC
>TRBJ1-2|.|.|TRBV9
CASSVSPKDGYTF
TGTGCCAGCAGCGTCTCCCCGAAGGATGGCTACACCTTC
>TRBJ1-1|.|TRBD1|TRBV7-2
CASSLGAPGQGFNEAFF
TGTGCCAGCAGCTTAGGGGCTCCGGGACAGGGTTTCAATGAAGCTTTCTTT
>TRBJ1-1|.|.|TRBV13
CASSKDRNTEAFF
TGTGCCAGCAGCAAAGACAGGAACACTGAAGCTTTCTTT
>TRBJ1-2|.|.|TRBV30
CAWSIQVSGGYTF
TGTGCCTGGAGTATACAGGTTTCGGGCGGCTACACCTTC
>TRBJ1-5|.|TRBD1|TRBV7-2
CASSQFQGANQPQHF
TGTGCCAGCAGCCAGTTCCAGGGGGCCAATCAGCCCCAGCATTTT
>TRBJ2-1|.|TRBD2|TRBV5-1
CASSLELAGASYNEQFF
TGCGCCAGCAGCTTGGAGCTAGCGGGGGCCTCCTACAATGAGCAGTTCTTC
>TRBJ2-2|few|.|TRBV29-1
CSVVWNTGELFF
TGCAGCGTTGTATGGAACACCGGGGAGCTGTTTTTT
>TRBJ1-6|.|TRBD1|TRBV5-1
CASSSPDRAGNSPLHF
TGCGCCAGCAGCTCCCCCGACAGGGCCGGTAATTCACCCCTCCACTTT
>TRBJ2-1|few|.|TRBV6-1
CASSEMVNEQFF
TGTGCCAGCAGTGAAATGGTCAATGAGCAGTTCTTC
>TRBJ2-7|few|.|TRBV29-1
CSVAGTYEQYF
TGCAGCGTAGCCGGGACCTACGAGCAGTACTTC
>TRBJ2-7|few|.|TRBV29-1
CSVGDTSYEQYF
TGCAGCGTGGGGGACACCTCCTACGAGCAGTACTTC
>TRBJ1-6|.|.|TRBV30
CACSENSPLHF
TGTGCCTGCAGTGAAAATTCACCCCTCCACTTT
>TRBJ1-2|.|.|TRBV30
CAWRPVSGRGHYGYTF
TGTGCCTGGAGGCCGGTTTCGGGCAGGGGCCACTATGGCTACACCTTC
>TRBJ2-1|.|TRBD1|TRBV15
CATSPRTGHDEQFF
TGTGCCACCAGCCCCCGGACAGGGCACGATGAGCAGTTCTTC
>TRBJ1-1|.|.|TRBV30
CAWTRTGRKGTEAFF
TGTGCCTGGACCCGTACAGGTCGTAAGGGCACTGAAGCTTTCTTT
>TRBJ2-5|few|.|TRBV30
CAWSVTAGKGETQYF
TGTGCCTGGAGTGTAACGGCAGGAAAAGGAGAGACCCAGTACTTC
>TRBJ1-2|once|TRBD1|TRBV14
CASSQATGTAYGYTF
TGTGCCAGCAGCCAAGCCACCGGGACAGCCTATGGCTACACCTTC
>TRBJ1-6|.|.|TRBV4-3
CASSQDRGGGSPLHF
TGCGCCAGCAGCCAAGATAGGGGGGGAGGTTCACCCCTCCACTTT
>TRBJ1-1|.|.|TRBV29-1
CSVIEGMERASEAFF
TGCAGCGTTATAGAGGGGATGGAAAGGGCCTCTGAAGCTTTCTTT
>TRBJ2-2|.|.|TRBV30
CAWSVRLSVGTGELFF
TGTGCCTGGAGTGTACGCCTCAGCGTGGGCACCGGGGAGCTGTTTTTT
>TRBJ2-4|.|TRBD1|TRBV27
CASSTPSGGAGNIQYF
TGTGCCAGCAGTACCCCATCAGGGGGCGCGGGAAACATTCAGTACTTC
>TRBJ1-5|.|.|TRBV5-6
CASSLSSNQPQHF
TGTGCCAGCAGCTTGTCTAGCAATCAGCCCCAGCATTTT
>TRBJ2-2|.|TRBD2|TRBV7-2
CASSRVGTSASGELFF
TGTGCCAGCAGCCGCGTTGGGACTAGCGCCTCCGGGGAGCTGTTTTTT
>TRBJ1-2|.|.|TRBV30
CAWSTGINYGYTF
TGTGCCTGGAGTACAGGCATTAACTATGGCTACACCTTC
>TRBJ1-2|.|TRBD1|TRBV27
CASSPQGDYGYTF
TGTGCCAGCAGTCCCCAGGGGGACTATGGCTACACCTTC